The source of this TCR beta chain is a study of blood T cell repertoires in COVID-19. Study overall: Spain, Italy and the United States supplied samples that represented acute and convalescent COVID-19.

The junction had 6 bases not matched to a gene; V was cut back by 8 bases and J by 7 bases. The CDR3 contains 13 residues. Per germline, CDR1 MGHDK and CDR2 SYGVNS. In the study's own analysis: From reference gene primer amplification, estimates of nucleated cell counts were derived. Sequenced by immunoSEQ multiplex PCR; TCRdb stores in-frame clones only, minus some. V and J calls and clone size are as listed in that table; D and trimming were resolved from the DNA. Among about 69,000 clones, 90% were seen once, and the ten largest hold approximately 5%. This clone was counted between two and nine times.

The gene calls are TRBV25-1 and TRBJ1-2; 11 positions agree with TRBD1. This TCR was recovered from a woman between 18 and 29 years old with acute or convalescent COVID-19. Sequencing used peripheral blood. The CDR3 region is CASGGQGAIGYTF. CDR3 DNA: TGTGCCAGCGGAGGACAGGGGGCAATTGGCTACACCTTC.